This T cell receptor beta chain was sequenced during a study of T cells in Graves' hyperthyroidism and ophthalmopathy. For the study at large: Peripheral blood was taken when the disease was first diagnosed, before any treatment began. Study-wide points: With a median lead of around 6.7 months before onset, the model predicted ophthalmopathy.

CDR3 length: 15 amino acids. V dropped 11 bases and J dropped 6 bases, with 26 bases sitting between them. CDR1 is ENHRY and CDR2 is SYGVKD in the germline V gene. Many counts were recorded for this clonotype. No antigen is known for it. Amplified TCR beta CDR3 regions derived from RNA transcripts. A first-round RT-PCR of the TCR CDR3 used the HTBI primer set. TCRdb ran MiXCR on the multiplex PCR reads and lists one entry per CDR3 protein. The sample includes 300,000 to 350,000 distinct CDR3 sequences, 14% of them seen just once. The chain has TRBV10-3 and TRBJ2-7, with D possibly TRBD1 on 6 matching bases. The sample taken for sequencing was blood. The TCR comes from a woman between 25 and 40 years old with Graves' hyperthyroidism. The CDR3 region has the DNA TGTGCCGCTTGCCCTTCAGGGACACCTCCGATCGAGCAGTACTTC. Protein sequence: CAACPSGTPPIEQYF.